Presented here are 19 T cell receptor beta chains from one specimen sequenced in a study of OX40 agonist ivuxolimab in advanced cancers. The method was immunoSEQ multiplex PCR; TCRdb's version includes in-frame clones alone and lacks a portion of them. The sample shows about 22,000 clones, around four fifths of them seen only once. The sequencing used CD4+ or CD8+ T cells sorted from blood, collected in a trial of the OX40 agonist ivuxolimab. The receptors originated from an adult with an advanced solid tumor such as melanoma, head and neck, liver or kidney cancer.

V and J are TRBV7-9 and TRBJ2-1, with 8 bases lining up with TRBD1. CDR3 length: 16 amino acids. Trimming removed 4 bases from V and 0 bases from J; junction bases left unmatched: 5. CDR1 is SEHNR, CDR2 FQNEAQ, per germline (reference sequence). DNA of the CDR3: TGTGCCAGCAGCTCAACCGGGACAGGCTCCTACAATGAGCAGTTCTTC. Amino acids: CASSSTGTGSYNEQFF.

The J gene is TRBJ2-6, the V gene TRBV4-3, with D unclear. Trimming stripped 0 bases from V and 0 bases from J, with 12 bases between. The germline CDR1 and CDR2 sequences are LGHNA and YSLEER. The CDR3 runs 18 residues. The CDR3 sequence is CASSQDFSRHSGANVLTF. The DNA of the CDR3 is TGCGCCAGCAGCCAAGATTTTTCTCGCCACTCTGGGGCCAACGTCCTGACTTTC.

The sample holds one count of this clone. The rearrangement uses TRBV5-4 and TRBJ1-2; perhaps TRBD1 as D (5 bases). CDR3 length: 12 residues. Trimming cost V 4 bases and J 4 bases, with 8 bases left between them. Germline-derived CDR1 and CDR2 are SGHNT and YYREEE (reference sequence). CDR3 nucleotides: TGTGCCAGCAGCCCCGGGACCTATGGCTACACCTTC. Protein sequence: CASSPGTYGYTF.

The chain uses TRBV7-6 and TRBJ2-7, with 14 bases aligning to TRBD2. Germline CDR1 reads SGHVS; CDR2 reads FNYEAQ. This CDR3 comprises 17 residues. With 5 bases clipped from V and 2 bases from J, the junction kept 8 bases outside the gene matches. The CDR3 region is CASSPGLAGERTYEQYF. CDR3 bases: TGTGCCAGCAGCCCGGGACTAGCGGGAGAACGGACCTACGAGCAGTACTTC. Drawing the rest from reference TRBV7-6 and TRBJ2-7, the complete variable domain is GAGVSQSPRYKVTKRGQDVALRCDPISGHVSLYWYRQALGQGPEFLTYFNYEAQQDKSGLPNDRFSAERPEGSISTLTIQRTEQRDSAMYRCASSPGLAGERTYEQYFGPGTRLTVT.

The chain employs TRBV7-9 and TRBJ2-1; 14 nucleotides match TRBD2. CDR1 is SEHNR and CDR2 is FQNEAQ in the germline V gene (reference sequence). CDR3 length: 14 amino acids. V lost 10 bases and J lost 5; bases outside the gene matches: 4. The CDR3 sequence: CATQTSGRDNEQFF. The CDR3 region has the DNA TGTGCCACCCAGACTAGCGGGAGGGACAATGAGCAGTTCTTC.

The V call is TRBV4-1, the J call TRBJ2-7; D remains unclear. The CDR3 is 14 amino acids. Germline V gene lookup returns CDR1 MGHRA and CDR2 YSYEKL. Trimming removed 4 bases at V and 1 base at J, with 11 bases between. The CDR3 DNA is TGCGCCAGCAGCCCCTTCGACGGGTCCTACGAGCAGTACTTC. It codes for CASSPFDGSYEQYF.

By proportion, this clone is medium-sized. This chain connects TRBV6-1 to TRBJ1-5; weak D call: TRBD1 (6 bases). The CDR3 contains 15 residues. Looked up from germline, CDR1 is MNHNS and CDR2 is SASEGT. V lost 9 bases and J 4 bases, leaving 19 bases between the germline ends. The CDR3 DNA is TGTGCCAGTGACCGTGAGAGGGGGGTAAATCAGCCCCAGCATTTT. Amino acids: CASDRERGVNQPQHF.

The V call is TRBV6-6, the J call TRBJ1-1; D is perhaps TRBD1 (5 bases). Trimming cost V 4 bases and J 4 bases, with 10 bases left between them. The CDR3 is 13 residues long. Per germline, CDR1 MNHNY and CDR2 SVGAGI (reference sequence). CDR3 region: CASSSTGGTEAFF. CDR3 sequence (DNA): TGTGCCAGCAGTTCAACCGGGGGCACTGAAGCTTTCTTT.

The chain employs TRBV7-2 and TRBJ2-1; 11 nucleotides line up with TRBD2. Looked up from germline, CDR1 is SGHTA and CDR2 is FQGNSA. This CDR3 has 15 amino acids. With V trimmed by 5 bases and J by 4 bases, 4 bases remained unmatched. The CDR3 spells CASSLLAGGYNEQFF. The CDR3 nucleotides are TGTGCCAGCAGCCTCCTAGCGGGAGGATACAATGAGCAGTTCTTC. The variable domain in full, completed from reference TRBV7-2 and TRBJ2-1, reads GAGVSQSPSNKVTEKGKDVELRCDPISGHTALYWYRQSLGQGLEFLIYFQGNSAPDKSGLPSDRFSAERTGGSVSTLTIQRTQQEDSAVYLCASSLLAGGYNEQFFGPGTRLTVL.

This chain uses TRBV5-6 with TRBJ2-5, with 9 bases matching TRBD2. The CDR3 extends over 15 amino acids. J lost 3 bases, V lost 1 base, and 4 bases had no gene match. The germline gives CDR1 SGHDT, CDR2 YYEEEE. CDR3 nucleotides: TGTGCCAGCAGCTTGAGCGGGAGGACTAAAGAGACCCAGTACTTC. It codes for CASSLSGRTKETQYF.

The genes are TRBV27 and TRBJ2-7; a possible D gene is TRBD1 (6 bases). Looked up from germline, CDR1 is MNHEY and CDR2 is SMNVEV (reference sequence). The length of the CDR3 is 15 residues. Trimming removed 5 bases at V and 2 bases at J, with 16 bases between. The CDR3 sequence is CASSPDRPLAYEQYF. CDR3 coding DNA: TGTGCCAGCAGTCCCGACAGGCCCCTCGCCTACGAGCAGTACTTC.

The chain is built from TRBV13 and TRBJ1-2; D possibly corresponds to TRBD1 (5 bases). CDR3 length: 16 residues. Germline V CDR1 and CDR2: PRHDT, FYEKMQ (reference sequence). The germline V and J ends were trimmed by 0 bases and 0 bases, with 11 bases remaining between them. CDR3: CASSLGRAVANYGYTF. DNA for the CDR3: TGTGCCAGCAGCTTAGGCAGGGCGGTCGCTAACTATGGCTACACCTTC.

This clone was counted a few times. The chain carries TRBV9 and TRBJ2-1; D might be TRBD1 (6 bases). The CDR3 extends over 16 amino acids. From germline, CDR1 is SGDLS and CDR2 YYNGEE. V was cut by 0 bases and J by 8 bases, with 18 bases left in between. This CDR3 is CASSVAVERGSHEQFF. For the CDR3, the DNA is TGTGCCAGCAGCGTAGCGGTGGAAAGGGGGTCCCATGAGCAGTTCTTC.

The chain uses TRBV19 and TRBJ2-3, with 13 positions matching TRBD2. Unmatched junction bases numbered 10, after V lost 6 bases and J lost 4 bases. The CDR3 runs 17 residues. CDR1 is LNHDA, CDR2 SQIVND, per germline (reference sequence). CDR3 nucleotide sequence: TGTGCCAGTAGACTTAGGACTAGCGGGAGAGGCCCAGATACGCAGTATTTT. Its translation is CASRLRTSGRGPDTQYF.

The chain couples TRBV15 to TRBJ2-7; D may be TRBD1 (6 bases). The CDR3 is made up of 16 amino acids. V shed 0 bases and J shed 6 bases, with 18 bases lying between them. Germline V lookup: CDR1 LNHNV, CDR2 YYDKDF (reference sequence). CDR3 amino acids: CATSRDWGTTGSEQYF. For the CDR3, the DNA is TGTGCCACCAGCAGAGATTGGGGGACAACGGGATCCGAGCAGTACTTC.

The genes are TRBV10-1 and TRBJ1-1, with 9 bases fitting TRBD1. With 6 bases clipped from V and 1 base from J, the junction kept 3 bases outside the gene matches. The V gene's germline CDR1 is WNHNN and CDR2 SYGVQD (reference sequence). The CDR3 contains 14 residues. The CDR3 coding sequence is TGCGCCAGCAGGGCGGGACAGGGGAACACTGAAGCTTTCTTT. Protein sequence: CASRAGQGNTEAFF.

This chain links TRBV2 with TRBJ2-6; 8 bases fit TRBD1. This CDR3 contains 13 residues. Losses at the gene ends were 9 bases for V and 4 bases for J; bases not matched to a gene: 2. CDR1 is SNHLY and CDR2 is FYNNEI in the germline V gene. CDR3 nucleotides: TGTGCCAGACAGGGGGTAGGGGCCAACGTCCTGACTTTC. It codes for CARQGVGANVLTF. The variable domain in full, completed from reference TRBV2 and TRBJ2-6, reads EPEVTQTPSHQVTQMGQEVILRCVPISNHLYFYWYRQILGQKVEFLVSFYNNEISEKSEIFDDQFSVERPDGSNFTLKIRSTKLEDSAMYFCARQGVGANVLTFGAGSRLTVL.

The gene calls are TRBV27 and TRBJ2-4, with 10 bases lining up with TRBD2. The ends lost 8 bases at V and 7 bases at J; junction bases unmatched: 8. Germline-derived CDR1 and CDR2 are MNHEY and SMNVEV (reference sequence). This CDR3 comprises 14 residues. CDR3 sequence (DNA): TGTGCCAGCGTCCGACTAGCGGGTTTGAACATTCAGTACTTC. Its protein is CASVRLAGLNIQYF.

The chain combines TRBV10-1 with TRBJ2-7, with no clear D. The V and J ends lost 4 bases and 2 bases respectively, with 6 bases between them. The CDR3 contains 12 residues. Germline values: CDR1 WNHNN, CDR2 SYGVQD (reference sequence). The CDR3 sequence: CASSAGAYEQYF. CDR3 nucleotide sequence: TGCGCCAGCAGTGCTGGGGCCTACGAGCAGTACTTC.